The clone carrying this TCR beta chain was observed once. Its cognate antigen is unknown. The sample originates from a study of blood T cells in healthy people across ages. A second PCR of roughly 7 to 11 cycles used a sample-barcoded 5' primer and a J-beta primer mix. TCRdb re-called the 5' RACE reads with MiXCR, one entry per CDR3 protein. The table shows 800,000 or so distinct CDR3 sequences, with roughly 25% occurring only once. Study-wide results and limits: Older age went with lower TCR beta diversity per million T cells, in a roughly linear way.

In germline, CDR1 is MNHEY, CDR2 SMNVEV (reference sequence). V lost 6 bases to trimming and J lost 0 bases, with 26 bases between them. This CDR3 region has 19 residues. These sequences were also reported in another study, on T cells of mothers and their children.

The chain uses TRBV27 and TRBJ1-1; a possible D gene is TRBD1 (5 bases). Sequencing was performed on blood. The clonotype comes from a boy younger than 18 in good health. This CDR3 is CASRTFRESTGHLNTEAFF. DNA for the CDR3: TGTGCCAGCAGGACTTTTCGGGAATCAACAGGTCATTTGAACACTGAAGCTTTCTTT.